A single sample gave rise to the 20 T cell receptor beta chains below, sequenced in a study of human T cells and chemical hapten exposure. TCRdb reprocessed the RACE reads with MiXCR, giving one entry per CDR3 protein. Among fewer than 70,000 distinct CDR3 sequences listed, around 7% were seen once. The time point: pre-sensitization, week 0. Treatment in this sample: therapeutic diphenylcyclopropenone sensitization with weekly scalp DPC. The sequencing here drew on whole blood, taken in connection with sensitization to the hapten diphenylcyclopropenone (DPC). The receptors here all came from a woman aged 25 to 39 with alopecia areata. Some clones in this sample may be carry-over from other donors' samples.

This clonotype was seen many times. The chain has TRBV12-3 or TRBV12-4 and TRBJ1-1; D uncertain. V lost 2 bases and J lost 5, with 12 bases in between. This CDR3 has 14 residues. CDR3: CASSLSFGGTEAFF. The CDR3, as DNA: TGTGCCAGCAGTTTATCGTTTGGAGGGACTGAAGCTTTCTTT.

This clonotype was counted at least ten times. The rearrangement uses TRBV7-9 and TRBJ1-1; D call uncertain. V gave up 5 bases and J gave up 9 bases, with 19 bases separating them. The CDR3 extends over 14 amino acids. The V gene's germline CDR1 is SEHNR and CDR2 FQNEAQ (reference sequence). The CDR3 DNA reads TGTGCCAGCAGCCCCCAAGAGTCGTCGAACAAAGCTTTCTTT. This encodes CASSPQESSNKAFF. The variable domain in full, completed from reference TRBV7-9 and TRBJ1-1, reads DTGVSQNPRHKITKRGQNVTFRCDPISEHNRLYWYRQTLGQGPEFLTYFQNEAQLEKSRLLSDRFSAERPKGSFSTLEIQRTEQGDSAMYLCASSPQESSNKAFFGQGTRLTVV.

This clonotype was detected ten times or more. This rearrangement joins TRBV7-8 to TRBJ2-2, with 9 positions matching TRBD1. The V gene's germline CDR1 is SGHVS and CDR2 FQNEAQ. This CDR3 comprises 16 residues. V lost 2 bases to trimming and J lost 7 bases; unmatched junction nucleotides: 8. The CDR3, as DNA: TGTGCCAGCAGCTTATCAACAGGGGGCTGGCACGGGGAGCTGTTTTTT. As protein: CASSLSTGGWHGELFF.

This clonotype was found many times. CDR3 in DNA: TGTGCCAGCTCATCCTCGGGCGGGGACGAGCAGTACTTC. This translates into CASSSSGGDEQYF. This chain uses TRBV18 with TRBJ2-7; tentative D call: TRBD2 (6 bases). In germline, CDR1 is KGHSH, CDR2 LQKENI. V gave up 5 bases and J gave up 5 bases, with 13 bases separating them. This CDR3 spans 13 amino acids.

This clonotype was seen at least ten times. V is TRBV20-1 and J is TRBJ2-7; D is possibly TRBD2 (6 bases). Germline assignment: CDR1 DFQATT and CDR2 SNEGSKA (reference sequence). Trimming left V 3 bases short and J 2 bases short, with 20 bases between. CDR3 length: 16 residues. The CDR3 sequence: CSASPLSHGGTYEQYF. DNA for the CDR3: TGCAGTGCTAGTCCCCTGAGTCACGGAGGGACCTACGAGCAGTACTTC.

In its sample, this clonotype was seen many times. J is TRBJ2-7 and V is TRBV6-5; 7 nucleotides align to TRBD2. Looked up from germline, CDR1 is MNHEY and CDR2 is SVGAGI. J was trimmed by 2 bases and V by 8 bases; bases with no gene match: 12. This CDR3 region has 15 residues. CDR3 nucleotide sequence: TGTGCCAGCTCTGTTGGGGGGGGGATACCCTACGAGCAGTACTTC. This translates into CASSVGGGIPYEQYF.

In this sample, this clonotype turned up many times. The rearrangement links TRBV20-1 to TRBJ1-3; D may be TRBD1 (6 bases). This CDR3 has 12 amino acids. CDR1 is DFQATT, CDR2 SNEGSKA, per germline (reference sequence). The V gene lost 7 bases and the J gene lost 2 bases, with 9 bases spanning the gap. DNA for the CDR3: TGCAGTGTGTACAGGGCTGGAAACACCATATATTTT. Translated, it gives CSVYRAGNTIYF.

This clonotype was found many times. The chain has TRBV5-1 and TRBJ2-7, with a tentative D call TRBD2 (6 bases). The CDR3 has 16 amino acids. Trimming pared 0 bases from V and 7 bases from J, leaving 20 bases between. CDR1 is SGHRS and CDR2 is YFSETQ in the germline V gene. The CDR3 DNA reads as TGCGCCAGCAGCTTGGAACTACCAGGAACCGGGGGAGAGCAGTACTTC. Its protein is CASSLELPGTGGEQYF.

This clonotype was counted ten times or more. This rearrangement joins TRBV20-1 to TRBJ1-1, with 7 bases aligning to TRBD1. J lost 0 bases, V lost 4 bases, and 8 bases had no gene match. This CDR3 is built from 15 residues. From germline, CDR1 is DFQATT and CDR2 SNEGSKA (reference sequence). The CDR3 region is CSAKRWDSMNTEAFF. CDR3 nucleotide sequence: TGCAGTGCTAAACGATGGGACAGCATGAACACTGAAGCTTTCTTT.

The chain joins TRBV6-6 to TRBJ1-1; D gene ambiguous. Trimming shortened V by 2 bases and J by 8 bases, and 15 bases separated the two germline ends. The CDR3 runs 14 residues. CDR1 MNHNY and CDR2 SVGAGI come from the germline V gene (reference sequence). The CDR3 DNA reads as TGTGCCAGCAGTTACGTTACAGAGGCCAAGGAAGCTTTCTTT. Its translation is CASSYVTEAKEAFF.

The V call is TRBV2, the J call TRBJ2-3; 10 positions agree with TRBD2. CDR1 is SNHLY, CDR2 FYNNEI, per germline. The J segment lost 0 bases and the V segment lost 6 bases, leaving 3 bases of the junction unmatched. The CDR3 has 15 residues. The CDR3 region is CASRVAGGSTDTQYF. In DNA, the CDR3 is TGTGCCAGCAGGGTAGCGGGGGGTAGCACAGATACGCAGTATTTT.

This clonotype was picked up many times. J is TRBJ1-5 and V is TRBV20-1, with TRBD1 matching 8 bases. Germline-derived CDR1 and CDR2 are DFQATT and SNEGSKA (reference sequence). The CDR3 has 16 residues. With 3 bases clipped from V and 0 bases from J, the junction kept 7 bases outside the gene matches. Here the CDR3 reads CSASIRQGASNQPQHF. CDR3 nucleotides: TGCAGTGCTAGTATTCGGCAGGGGGCTAGCAATCAGCCCCAGCATTTT.

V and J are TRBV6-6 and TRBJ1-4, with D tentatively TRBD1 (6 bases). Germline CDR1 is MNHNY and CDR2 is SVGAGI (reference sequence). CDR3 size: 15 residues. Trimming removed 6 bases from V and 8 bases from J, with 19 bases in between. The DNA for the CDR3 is TGTGCCAGCAGCGGGGGGGACAATCCGAGCGAAAAACTGTTTTTT. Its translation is CASSGGDNPSEKLFF.

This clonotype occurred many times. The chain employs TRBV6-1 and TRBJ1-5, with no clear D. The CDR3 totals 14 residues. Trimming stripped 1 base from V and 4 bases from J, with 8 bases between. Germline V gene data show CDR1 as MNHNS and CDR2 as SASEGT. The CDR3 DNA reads TGTGCCAGCAGTGAAGGGTGGGAAAATCAGCCCCAGCATTTT. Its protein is CASSEGWENQPQHF.

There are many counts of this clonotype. CDR3 DNA sequence: TGCAGTGCTAGAGACGGGACAGCCAACACTGAAGCTTTCTTT. It specifies CSARDGTANTEAFF. The chain recombines TRBV20-1 with TRBJ1-1, with 7 positions matching TRBD1. Germline V gives CDR1 DFQATT, CDR2 SNEGSKA (reference sequence). The ends lost 0 bases at V and 2 bases at J; junction bases unmatched: 3. The CDR3 sequence is 14 residues long.

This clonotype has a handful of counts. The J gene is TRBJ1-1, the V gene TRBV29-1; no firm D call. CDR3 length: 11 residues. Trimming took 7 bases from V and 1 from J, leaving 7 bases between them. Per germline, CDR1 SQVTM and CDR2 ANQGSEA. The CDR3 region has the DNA TGCAGCGCCGCACCGAACACTGAAGCTTTCTTT. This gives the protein CSAAPNTEAFF.

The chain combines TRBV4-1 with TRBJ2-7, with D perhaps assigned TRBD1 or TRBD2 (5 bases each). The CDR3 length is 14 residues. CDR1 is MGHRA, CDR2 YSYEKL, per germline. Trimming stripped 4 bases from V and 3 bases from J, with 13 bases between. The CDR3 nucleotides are TGCGCCAGCAGCCGAAACCGGGACGGCTACGAGCAGTACTTC. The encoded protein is CASSRNRDGYEQYF.

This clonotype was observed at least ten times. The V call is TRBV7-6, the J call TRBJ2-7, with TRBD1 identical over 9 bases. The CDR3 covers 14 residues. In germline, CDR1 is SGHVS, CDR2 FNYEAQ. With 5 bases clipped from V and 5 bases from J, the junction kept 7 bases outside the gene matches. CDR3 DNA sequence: TGTGCCAGCAGCACGGACAGGGGAGGTGACGAGCAGTACTTC. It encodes CASSTDRGGDEQYF.

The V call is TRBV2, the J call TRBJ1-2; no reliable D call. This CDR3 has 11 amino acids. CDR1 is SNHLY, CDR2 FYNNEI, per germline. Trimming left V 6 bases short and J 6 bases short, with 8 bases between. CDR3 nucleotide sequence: TGTGCCAGCAGGGATGGGAATGGCTACACCTTC. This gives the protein CASRDGNGYTF.

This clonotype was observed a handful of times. The CDR3 DNA reads as TGTGCCAGCAGCTTAGGGGGCAGACCGAGCTATGGCTACACCTTC. Protein: CASSLGGRPSYGYTF. This rearrangement joins TRBV7-2 to TRBJ1-2; possible D gene TRBD1, 5 bases. V shed 1 base and J shed 4 bases, with 13 bases lying between them. Looked up from germline, CDR1 is SGHTA and CDR2 is FQGNSA. The CDR3 has 15 amino acids.